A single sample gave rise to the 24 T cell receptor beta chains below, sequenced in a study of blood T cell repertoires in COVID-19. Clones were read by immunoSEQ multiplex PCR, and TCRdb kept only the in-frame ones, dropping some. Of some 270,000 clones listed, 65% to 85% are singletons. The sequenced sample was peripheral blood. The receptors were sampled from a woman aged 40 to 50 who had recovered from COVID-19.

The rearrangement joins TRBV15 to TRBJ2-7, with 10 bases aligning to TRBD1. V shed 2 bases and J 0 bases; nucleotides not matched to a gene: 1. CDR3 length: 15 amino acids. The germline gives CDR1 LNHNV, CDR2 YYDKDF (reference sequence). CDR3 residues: CATSRRTGGSYEQYF. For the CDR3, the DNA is TGTGCCACCAGCAGAAGGACAGGGGGCTCCTACGAGCAGTACTTC. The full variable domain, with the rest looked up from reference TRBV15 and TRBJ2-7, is DAMVIQNPRYQVTQFGKPVTLSCSQTLNHNVMYWYQQKSSQAPKLLFHYYDKDFNNEADTPDNFQSRRPNTSFCFLDIRSPGLGDTAMYLCATSRRTGGSYEQYFGPGTRLTVT.

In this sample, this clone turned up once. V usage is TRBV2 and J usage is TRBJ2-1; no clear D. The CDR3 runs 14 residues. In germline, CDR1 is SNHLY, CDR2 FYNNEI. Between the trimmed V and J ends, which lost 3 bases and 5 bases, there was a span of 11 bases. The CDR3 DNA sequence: TGTGCCAGCAGTGACGTTGGCCTCCACAATGAGCAGTTCTTC. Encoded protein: CASSDVGLHNEQFF.

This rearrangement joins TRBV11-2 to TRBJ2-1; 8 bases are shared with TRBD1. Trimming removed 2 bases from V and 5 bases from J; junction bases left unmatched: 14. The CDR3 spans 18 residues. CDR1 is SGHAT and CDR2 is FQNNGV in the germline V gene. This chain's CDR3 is CASSLWMWGRGLNNEQFF. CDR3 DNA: TGTGCCAGCAGCTTATGGATGTGGGGCAGGGGGCTCAACAATGAGCAGTTCTTC. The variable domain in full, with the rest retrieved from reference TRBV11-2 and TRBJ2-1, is EAGVAQSPRYKIIEKRQSVAFWCNPISGHATLYWYQQILGQGPKLLIQFQNNGVVDDSQLPKDRFSAERLKGVDSTLKIQPAKLEDSAVYLCASSLWMWGRGLNNEQFFGPGTRLTVL.

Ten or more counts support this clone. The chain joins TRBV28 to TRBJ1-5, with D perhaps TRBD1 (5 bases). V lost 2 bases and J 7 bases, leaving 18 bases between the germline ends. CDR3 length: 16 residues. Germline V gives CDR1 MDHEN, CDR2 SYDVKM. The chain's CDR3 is CASSLDLGTMDQPQHF. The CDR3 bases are TGTGCCAGCAGTTTAGACCTCGGGACTATGGACCAGCCCCAGCATTTT.

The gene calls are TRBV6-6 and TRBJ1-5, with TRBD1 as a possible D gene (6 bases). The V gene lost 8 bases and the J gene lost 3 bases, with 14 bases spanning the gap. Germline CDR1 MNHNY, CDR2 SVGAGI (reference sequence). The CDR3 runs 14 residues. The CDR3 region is CASEGGRDNQPQHF. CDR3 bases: TGTGCCAGCGAGGGGGGGAGGGACAATCAGCCCCAGCATTTT.

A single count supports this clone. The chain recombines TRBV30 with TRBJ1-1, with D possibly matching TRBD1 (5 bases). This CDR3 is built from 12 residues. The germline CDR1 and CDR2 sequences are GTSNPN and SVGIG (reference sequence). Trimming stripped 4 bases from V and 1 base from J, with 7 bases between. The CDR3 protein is CAWNTGNTEAFF. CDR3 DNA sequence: TGTGCCTGGAATACAGGGAACACTGAAGCTTTCTTT. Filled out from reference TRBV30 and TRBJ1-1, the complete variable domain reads SQTIHQWPATLVQPVGSPLSLECTVEGTSNPNLYWYRQAAGRGLQLLFYSVGIGQISSEVPQNLSASRPQDRQFILSSKKLLLSDSGFYLCAWNTGNTEAFFGQGTRLTVV.

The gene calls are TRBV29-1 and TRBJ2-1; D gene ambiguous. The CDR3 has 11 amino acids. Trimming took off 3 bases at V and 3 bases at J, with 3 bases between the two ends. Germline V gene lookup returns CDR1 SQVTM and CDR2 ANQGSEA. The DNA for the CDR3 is TGCAGCGTTGACAACTACAATGAGCAGTTCTTC. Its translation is CSVDNYNEQFF.

The CDR3 DNA is TGTGCCAGCAGTGAGACTAGCGGGGGGGCTGGCGAGCAGTACTTC. Its translation: CASSETSGGAGEQYF. The chain carries TRBV2 and TRBJ2-7; the match to TRBD2 covers 14 bases. CDR1 and CDR2 (germline): SNHLY, FYNNEI. The CDR3 consists of 15 residues. With 3 bases clipped from V and 6 bases from J, the junction kept 4 bases outside the gene matches.

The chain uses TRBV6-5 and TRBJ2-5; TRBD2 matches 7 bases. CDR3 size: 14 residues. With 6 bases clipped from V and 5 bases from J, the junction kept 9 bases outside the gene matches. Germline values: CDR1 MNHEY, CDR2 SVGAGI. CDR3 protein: CASSGLEKRETQYF. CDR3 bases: TGTGCCAGCAGCGGACTAGAAAAGAGGGAGACCCAGTACTTC.

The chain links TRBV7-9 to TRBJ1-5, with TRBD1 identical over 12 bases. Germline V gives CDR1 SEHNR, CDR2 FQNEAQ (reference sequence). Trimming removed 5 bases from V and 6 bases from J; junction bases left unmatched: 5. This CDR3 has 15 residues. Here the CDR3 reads CASSMGQGAFQPQHF. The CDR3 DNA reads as TGTGCCAGCAGCATGGGACAGGGGGCGTTTCAGCCCCAGCATTTT. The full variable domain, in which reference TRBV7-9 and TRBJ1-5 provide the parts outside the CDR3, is DTGVSQNPRHKITKRGQNVTFRCDPISEHNRLYWYRQTLGQGPEFLTYFQNEAQLEKSRLLSDRFSAERPKGSFSTLEIQRTEQGDSAMYLCASSMGQGAFQPQHFGDGTRLSIL.

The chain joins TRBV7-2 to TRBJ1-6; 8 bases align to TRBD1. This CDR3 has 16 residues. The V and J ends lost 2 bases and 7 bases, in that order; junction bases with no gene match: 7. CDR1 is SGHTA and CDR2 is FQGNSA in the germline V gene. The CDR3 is CASSLNFWDRNSPLHF. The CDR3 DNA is TGTGCCAGCAGCTTAAATTTTTGGGACAGGAATTCACCCCTCCACTTT.

Here the CDR3 reads CASSLLGSHYSNQPQHF. The DNA for the CDR3 is TGTGCCAGCAGTTTATTGGGCAGCCATTATAGCAATCAGCCCCAGCATTTT. The chain is built from TRBV28 and TRBJ1-5, with unresolved D. V shed 1 base and J shed 0 bases, with 13 bases lying between them. The CDR3 is 17 amino acids. The germline gives CDR1 MDHEN, CDR2 SYDVKM. Full variable domain (outside the CDR3, taken from reference TRBV28 and TRBJ1-5): DVKVTQSSRYLVKRTGEKVFLECVQDMDHENMFWYRQDPGLGLRLIYFSYDVKMKEKGDIPEGYSVSREKKERFSLILESASTNQTSMYLCASSLLGSHYSNQPQHFGDGTRLSIL.

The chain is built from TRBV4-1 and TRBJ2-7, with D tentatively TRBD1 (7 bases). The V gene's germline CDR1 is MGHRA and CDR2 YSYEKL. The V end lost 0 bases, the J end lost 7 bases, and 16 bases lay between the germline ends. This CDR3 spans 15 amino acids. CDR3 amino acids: CASSQDLGGAGEQYF. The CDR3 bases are TGCGCCAGCAGCCAAGATCTAGGGGGCGCGGGGGAGCAGTACTTC.

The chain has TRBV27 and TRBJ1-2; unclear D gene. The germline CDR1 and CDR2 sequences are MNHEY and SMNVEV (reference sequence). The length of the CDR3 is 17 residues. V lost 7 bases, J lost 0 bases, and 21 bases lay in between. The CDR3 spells CASTANPSTKTNYGYTF. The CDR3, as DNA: TGTGCCAGCACTGCGAATCCTTCTACTAAGACTAACTATGGCTACACCTTC.

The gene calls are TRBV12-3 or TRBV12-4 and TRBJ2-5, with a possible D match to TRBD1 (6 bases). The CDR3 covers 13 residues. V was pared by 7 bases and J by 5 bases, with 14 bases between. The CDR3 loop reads CASTLGGEETQYF. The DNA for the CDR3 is TGTGCCAGCACCCTTGGGGGCGAGGAGACCCAGTACTTC.

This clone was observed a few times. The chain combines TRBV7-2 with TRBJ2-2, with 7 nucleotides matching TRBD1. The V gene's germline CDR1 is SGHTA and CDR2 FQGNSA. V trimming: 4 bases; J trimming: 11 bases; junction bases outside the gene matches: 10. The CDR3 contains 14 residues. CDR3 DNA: TGTGCCAGCAGCTCTGGGACAGCTTTCCCTGAGCTGTTTTTT. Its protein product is CASSSGTAFPELFF.

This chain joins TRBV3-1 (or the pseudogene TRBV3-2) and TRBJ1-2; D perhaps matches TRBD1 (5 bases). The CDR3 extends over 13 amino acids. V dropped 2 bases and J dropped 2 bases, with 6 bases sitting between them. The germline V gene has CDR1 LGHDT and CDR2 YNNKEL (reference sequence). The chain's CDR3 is CASSQNRNYGYTF. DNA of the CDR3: TGTGCCAGCAGCCAAAACAGGAACTATGGCTACACCTTC.

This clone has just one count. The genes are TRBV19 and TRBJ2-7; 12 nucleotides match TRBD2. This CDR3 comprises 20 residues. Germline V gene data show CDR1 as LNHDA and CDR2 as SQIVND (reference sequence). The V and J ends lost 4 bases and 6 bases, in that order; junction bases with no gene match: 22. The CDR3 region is CASSRYTLKLAGGRLGEQYF. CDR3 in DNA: TGTGCCAGTAGTAGATACACGCTGAAACTAGCGGGGGGCCGTCTCGGCGAGCAGTACTTC.

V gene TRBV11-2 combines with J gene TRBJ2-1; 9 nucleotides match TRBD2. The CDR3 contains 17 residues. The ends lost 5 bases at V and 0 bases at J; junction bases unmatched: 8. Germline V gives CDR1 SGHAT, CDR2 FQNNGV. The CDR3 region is CASSLSGGVSSYNEQFF. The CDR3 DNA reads TGTGCCAGCAGCCTTAGCGGGGGCGTCAGCTCCTACAATGAGCAGTTCTTC.

The CDR3 DNA sequence: TGTGCCAGCGGCGGGGGGGCGCCGGGTGAGCAGTACTTC. This codes for CASGGGAPGEQYF. The chain uses TRBV14 and TRBJ2-7, with 9 bases lining up with TRBD2. The CDR3 consists of 13 residues. Germline loops: CDR1 SGHDN, CDR2 FVKESK. V dropped 8 bases and J dropped 7; count of bases not matched to a gene: 9.

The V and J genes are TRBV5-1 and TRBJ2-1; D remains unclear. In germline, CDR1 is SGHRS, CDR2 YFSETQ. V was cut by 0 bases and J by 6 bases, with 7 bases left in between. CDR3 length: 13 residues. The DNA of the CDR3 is TGCGCCAGCAGCTTGGGCTATTTCAATGAGCAGTTCTTC. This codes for CASSLGYFNEQFF.

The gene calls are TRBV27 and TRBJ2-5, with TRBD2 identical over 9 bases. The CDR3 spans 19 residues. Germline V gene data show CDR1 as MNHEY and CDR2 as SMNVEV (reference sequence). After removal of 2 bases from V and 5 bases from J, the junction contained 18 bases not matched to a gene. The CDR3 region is CASSLTPPRLAGPRETQYF. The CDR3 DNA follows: TGTGCCAGCAGTTTAACCCCACCCCGGCTAGCGGGACCCCGGGAGACCCAGTACTTC.

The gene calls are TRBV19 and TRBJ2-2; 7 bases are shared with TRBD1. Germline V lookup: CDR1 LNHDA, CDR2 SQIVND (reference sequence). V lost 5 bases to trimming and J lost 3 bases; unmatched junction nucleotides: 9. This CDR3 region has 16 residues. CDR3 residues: CASSPRQGSYTGELFF. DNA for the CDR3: TGTGCCAGTAGTCCACGACAGGGATCGTACACCGGGGAGCTGTTTTTT.

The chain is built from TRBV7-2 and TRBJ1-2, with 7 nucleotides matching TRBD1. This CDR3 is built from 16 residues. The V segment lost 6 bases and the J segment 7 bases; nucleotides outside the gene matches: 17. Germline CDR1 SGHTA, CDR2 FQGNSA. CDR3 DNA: TGTGCCAGCAGTTTCATACCACGGACAGGTGCGGGTGGCTACACCTTC. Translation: CASSFIPRTGAGGYTF. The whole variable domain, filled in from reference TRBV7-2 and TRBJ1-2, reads GAGVSQSPSNKVTEKGKDVELRCDPISGHTALYWYRQSLGQGLEFLIYFQGNSAPDKSGLPSDRFSAERTGGSVSTLTIQRTQQEDSAVYLCASSFIPRTGAGGYTFGSGTRLTVV.